Below are 5 T cell receptor beta chains sequenced from a single sample in a study of post-analysis software for immune sequencing data. The antigens these receptors bind are not known. Study-wide points: Roughly 5 TRBV segments were significantly more frequent in patients than in controls. TRBV5-6, TRBV5-1 and TRBV20-1 were among these segments.

The TCR beta cDNA libraries carried unique molecular identifiers. TCRdb used MiXCR to reprocess the PCR reads, holding one entry per CDR3 protein. Of about 460,000 distinct CDR3 sequences listed, roughly 45% are singletons. Sequencing input: blood. The receptors were gathered from a girl aged 10-17 years with multiple sclerosis.

This clonotype has a single count. V is TRBV20-1 and J is TRBJ2-5, with TRBD2 matching 11 bases. The germline gives CDR1 DFQATT, CDR2 SNEGSKA (reference sequence). Trimming cost V 6 bases and J 1 base; bases outside gene matches: 10. CDR3 length: 16 residues. CDR3 protein: CSATTWTSGRQETQYF. In nucleotides, the CDR3 is TGCAGTGCCACGACCTGGACTAGCGGGCGCCAAGAGACCCAGTACTTC.

This clonotype appeared once. The chain uses TRBV28 and TRBJ1-1; D remains unclear. V was clipped by 6 bases and J by 4 bases, with 18 bases between them. Germline loops: CDR1 MDHEN, CDR2 SYDVKM. The CDR3 extends over 15 amino acids. The CDR3 nucleotides read TGTGCCAGCAGCCGCCCCTCGGGAAAAGGCACTGAAGCTTTCTTT. This sequence encodes CASSRPSGKGTEAFF.

The sample holds a few counts of this clonotype. The junction departs from germline at one end; a sequencing error may be responsible. The chain joins TRBV7-2 to TRBJ2-1; 10 positions agree with TRBD2. CDR1 and CDR2 (germline): SGHTA, FQGNSA. The CDR3 extends over 16 amino acids. The CDR3: CASSLVPSGGGNEQFF. As DNA, the CDR3 is TGTGCCAGCAGCTTAGTCCCTAGCGGGGGAGGGAATGAGCAGTTCTTT. Using reference TRBV7-2 and TRBJ2-1 for the parts outside the CDR3, the full variable domain is GAGVSQSPSNKVTEKGKDVELRCDPISGHTALYWYRQSLGQGLEFLIYFQGNSAPDKSGLPSDRFSAERTGGSVSTLTIQRTQQEDSAVYLCASSLVPSGGGNEQFFGPGTRLTVL.

This clonotype was found once. The rearrangement uses TRBV7-9 and TRBJ1-6; 7 positions match TRBD1. CDR1 is SEHNR, CDR2 FQNEAQ, per germline (reference sequence). V gave up 1 base and J gave up 18 bases; unmatched junction bases: 9. The CDR3 is 13 residues long. CDR3 protein: CASSLDGQVVRHF. CDR3 nucleotide sequence: TGTGCCAGCAGCTTAGACGGACAGGTTGTCCGCCACTTT.

The chain uses TRBV24-1 and TRBJ2-3; no definite D call. This CDR3 contains 14 residues. Trimming took 3 bases from V and 2 from J, leaving 8 bases between them. Germline-derived CDR1 and CDR2 are KGHDR and SFDVKD. The CDR3 sequence is CATSDPGSTDTQYF. Here the CDR3 DNA reads TGTGCCACCAGTGATCCTGGATCCACAGATACGCAGTATTTT.